This T cell receptor (beta chain) was observed in a study of CD8+ T cells in alopecia areata. Study observations and caveats: Scalp lesions, especially in alopecia totalis/universalis, had higher clonality than normal scalp.

TCR sequencing used cDNA made by reverse transcription of extracted RNA. Method: immunoSEQ multiplex PCR; TCRdb's copy keeps in-frame clones and lacks some. The sample includes around 160,000 clones, 40% to 50% seen only once; the top ten take approximately 6.6%. Of note for this clone: Antigen specificity is unknown.

The CDR3 is 13 amino acids. The germline V and J ends were trimmed by 1 base and 1 base, with 4 bases remaining between them. CDR1 is SEHNR, CDR2 FQNEAQ, per germline (reference sequence). The J gene is TRBJ1-1, the V gene TRBV7-9; D gene unclear. The source is a human donor with alopecia areata. The sample was CD4+ T cells sorted from blood. The DNA for the CDR3 is TGTGCCAGCAGCTTAGTCTGGAACACTGAAGCTTTCTTT. It translates to CASSLVWNTEAFF.